The text below deals with one T cell receptor beta chain. The CDR3 sequence is 14 residues long. Trimming at V came to 4 bases and at J to 2 bases, leaving 3 bases not matched to a gene. CDR1 is SGHDT, CDR2 YYEEEE, per germline. These data are taken from a study of blood T cell repertoires in COVID-19. Study-wide background: The samples span acute and convalescent COVID-19 from the United States, Italy and Spain. Sources were T cells, B-cell-depleted T cells, or PBMCs; the material itself was cDNA or gDNA.

As handled by the study authors: The assay estimated nucleated cells by amplifying reference gene primers. The protocol was immunoSEQ multiplex PCR, while the TCRdb copy is restricted to in-frame clones and leaves out a portion. V and J calls and clone size follow that table, whereas D and trimming were derived from the DNA. Here the sample spans roughly 17,000 clones, roughly 86% being singletons. The chain couples TRBV5-6 to TRBJ2-5; 9 bases are shared with TRBD1. The sequenced sample was peripheral blood. The TCR sequence derives from a human donor in a cohort sampled during active COVID-19. The CDR3 region has the DNA TGTGCCAGCAGCCGAGACAGGGGGCAAGAGACCCAGTACTTC. It translates to CASSRDRGQETQYF.